The next 9 T cell receptor beta chains were all read from a single sample in a study of T cell repertoires in cytomegalovirus infection. TCRdb passed the reads through MiXCR, listing each CDR3 protein once. The data hold about 300,000 distinct CDR3 sequences, with around 9.1% observed a single time. Sequencing used PBMCs. The source is a human donor in good health (CMV status not recorded). Some clones in this sample may be carry-over from other donors' samples.

This clonotype was detected ten times or more. The J gene is TRBJ2-7, the V gene TRBV28; 8 nucleotides align to TRBD1. From germline, CDR1 is MDHEN and CDR2 SYDVKM. The CDR3 runs to 14 residues. V was pared by 3 bases and J by 5 bases, with 6 bases of the junction left unmatched. The CDR3: CASSFMDRANEQYV. The CDR3 DNA reads as TGTGCCAGCAGTTTCATGGACAGGGCCAACGAGCAGTACGTC.

This clonotype has a count of ten or more. The V and J genes are TRBV7-2 and TRBJ2-3; possibly TRBD2 for D (5 bases). The V end lost 3 bases, the J end lost 1 base, and 11 bases lay between the germline ends. Germline CDR1 SGHTA, CDR2 FQGNSA. This CDR3 region has 15 residues. CDR3 loop: CASSLGLARTDTQYF. The CDR3 nucleotides read TGTGCCAGCAGCTTGGGCCTAGCCCGCACAGATACGCAGTATTTT.

This clonotype was seen ten or more times. V gene TRBV28 combines with J gene TRBJ2-7; D unresolved. Germline V lookup: CDR1 MDHEN, CDR2 SYDVKM. The CDR3 covers 14 residues. The V and J ends lost 5 bases and 1 base respectively, with 12 bases between them. The CDR3 is CASSPSDGSYEQYV. CDR3 sequence (DNA): TGTGCCAGCAGTCCCTCAGATGGGTCCTACGAGCAGTACGTC.

This clonotype occurred a few times. The chain employs TRBV5-1 and TRBJ2-7; D might be TRBD2 (6 bases). This CDR3 has 12 residues. Germline CDR1 is SGHRS and CDR2 is YFSETQ. Trimming stripped 4 bases from V and 7 bases from J, with 12 bases between. The CDR3 nucleotides are TGCGCCAGCAGCGACAGAGGGAGGGAGCAGTACTTC. Translated, it gives CASSDRGREQYF.

This clonotype was picked up many times. This sequence joins TRBV12-3 or TRBV12-4 and TRBJ2-7; D possibly matches TRBD1 or TRBD2 (5 bases each). The CDR3 length is 13 residues. V dropped 7 bases and J dropped 2 bases, with 12 bases sitting between them. CDR3 protein: CASTGTGAYEQYF. The CDR3 region has the DNA TGTGCCAGCACCGGGACCGGGGCCTACGAGCAGTACTTC.

This clonotype has at least ten counts. The rearrangement joins TRBV6-2 or TRBV6-3 to TRBJ2-1; a possible D gene is TRBD1 (6 bases). V lost 6 bases and J 0 bases, leaving 12 bases between the germline ends. This CDR3 has 15 amino acids. Germline V lookup: CDR1 MNHEY, CDR2 SVGEGT. The CDR3 bases are TGTGCCAGCAGGCCTACAGGGTACTCCTACAATGAGCAGTTCTTC. Translating it yields CASRPTGYSYNEQFF.

This sequence joins TRBV2 and TRBJ1-1, with D unclear. Germline CDR1 and CDR2: SNHLY and FYNNEI. V lost 4 bases, J lost 7 bases, and 10 bases lay in between. CDR3 length: 12 amino acids. CDR3 nucleotide sequence: TGTGCCAGCAGTGCTTCAGCATATGAAGCTTTCTTT. This codes for CASSASAYEAFF.

This clonotype has at least ten counts. DNA of the CDR3: TGCAGTGCTAGATCGGATATGAACACTGAAGCTTTCTTT. Residues: CSARSDMNTEAFF. The chain employs TRBV20-1 and TRBJ1-1; no clear D gene. Trimming cost V 2 bases and J 0 bases, with 7 bases left between them. This CDR3 has 13 amino acids. Germline assignment: CDR1 DFQATT and CDR2 SNEGSKA (reference sequence).

This clonotype was recorded at least ten times. The chain uses TRBV19 and TRBJ2-5; unclear D gene. The CDR3 spans 13 residues. Between the trimmed V and J ends, which lost 5 bases and 5 bases, there was a span of 12 bases. The germline gives CDR1 LNHDA, CDR2 SQIVND (reference sequence). The CDR3 nucleotides are TGTGCCAGTAGTCCCCAGGTACAGGAGACCCAGTACTTC. It specifies CASSPQVQETQYF.